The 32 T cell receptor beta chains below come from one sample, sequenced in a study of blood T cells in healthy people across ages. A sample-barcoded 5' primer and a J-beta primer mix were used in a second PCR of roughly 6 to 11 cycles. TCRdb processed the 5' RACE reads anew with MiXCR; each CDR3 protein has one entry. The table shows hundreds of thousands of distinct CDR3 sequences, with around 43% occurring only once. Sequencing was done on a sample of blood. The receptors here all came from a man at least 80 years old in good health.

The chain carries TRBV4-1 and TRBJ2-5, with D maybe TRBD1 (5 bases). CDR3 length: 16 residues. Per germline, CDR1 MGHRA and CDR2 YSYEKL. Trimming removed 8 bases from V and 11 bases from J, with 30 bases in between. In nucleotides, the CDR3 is TGCGCCAGCTCATCAACCACGAGACAGAGCTACAATGAGCAGTACTTC. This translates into CASSSTTRQSYNEQYF.

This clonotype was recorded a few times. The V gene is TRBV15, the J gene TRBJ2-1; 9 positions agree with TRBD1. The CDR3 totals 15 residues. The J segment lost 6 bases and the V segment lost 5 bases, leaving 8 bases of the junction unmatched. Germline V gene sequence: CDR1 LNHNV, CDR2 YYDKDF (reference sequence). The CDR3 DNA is TGTGCCACCAGCCCTCGGACAGGGGCAAGCAATGAGCAGTTCTTC. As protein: CATSPRTGASNEQFF.

The CDR3 sequence is CASSESEGRSSPLHF. In DNA form, the CDR3 reads TGTGCCAGCAGTGAATCAGAGGGGAGGTCTTCACCCCTCCACTTT. V usage is TRBV25-1 and J usage is TRBJ1-6, with D possibly matching TRBD1 (5 bases). The germline V gene has CDR1 MGHDK and CDR2 SYGVNS. This CDR3 is 15 amino acids long. The germline V and J ends were trimmed by 1 base and 9 bases, with 13 bases remaining between them. The whole variable domain, filled in from reference TRBV25-1 and TRBJ1-6, reads EADIYQTPRYLVIGTGKKITLECSQTMGHDKMYWYQQDPGMELHLIHYSYGVNSTEKGDLSSESTVSRIRTEHFPLTLESARPSHTSQYLCASSESEGRSSPLHFGNGTRLTVT.

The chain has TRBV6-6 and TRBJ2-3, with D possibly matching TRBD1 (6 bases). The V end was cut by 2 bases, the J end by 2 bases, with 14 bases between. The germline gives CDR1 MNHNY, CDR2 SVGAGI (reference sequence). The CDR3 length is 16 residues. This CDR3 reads CASSYLAGVSTDTQYF. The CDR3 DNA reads TGTGCCAGCAGTTACCTTGCAGGGGTCTCCACAGATACGCAGTATTTT.

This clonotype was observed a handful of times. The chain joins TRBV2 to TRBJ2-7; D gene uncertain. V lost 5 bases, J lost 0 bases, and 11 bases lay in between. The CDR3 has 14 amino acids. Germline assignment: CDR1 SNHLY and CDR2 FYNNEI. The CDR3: CASSTPAGSYEQYF. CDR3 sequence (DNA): TGTGCCAGCAGTACCCCTGCCGGCTCCTACGAGCAGTACTTC.

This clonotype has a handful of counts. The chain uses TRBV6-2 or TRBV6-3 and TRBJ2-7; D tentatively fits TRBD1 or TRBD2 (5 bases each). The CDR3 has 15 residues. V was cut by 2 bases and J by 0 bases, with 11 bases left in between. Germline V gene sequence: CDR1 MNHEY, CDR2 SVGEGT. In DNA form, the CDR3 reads TGTGCCAGCAGTTACGTCGGGACGGTCTCCTACGAGCAGTACTTC. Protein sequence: CASSYVGTVSYEQYF.

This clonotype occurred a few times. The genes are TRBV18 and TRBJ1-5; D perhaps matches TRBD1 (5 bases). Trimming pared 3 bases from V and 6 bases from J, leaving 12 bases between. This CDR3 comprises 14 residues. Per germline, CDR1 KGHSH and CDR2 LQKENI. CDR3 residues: CASSPRGEPQPQHF. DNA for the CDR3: TGTGCCAGCTCACCTCGGGGGGAACCTCAGCCCCAGCATTTT.

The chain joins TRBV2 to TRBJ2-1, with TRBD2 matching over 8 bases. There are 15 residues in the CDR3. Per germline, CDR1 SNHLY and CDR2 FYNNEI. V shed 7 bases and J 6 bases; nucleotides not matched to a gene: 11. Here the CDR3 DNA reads TGTGCCAGCACAACCGGGACTAGTCTCTCCAATGAGCAGTTCTTC. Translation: CASTTGTSLSNEQFF.

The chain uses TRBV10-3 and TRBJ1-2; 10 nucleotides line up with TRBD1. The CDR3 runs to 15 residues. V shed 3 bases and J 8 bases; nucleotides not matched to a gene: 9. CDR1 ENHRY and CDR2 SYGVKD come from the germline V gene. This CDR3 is CAISEPGTGEGGYTF. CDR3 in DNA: TGTGCCATCAGTGAACCCGGGACAGGGGAGGGCGGCTACACCTTC.

Here the CDR3 DNA reads TGTGCCAGCAGTTTACTCGGAGCGGGAAACACCATATATTTT. This sequence encodes CASSLLGAGNTIYF. This chain uses TRBV12-3 or TRBV12-4 with TRBJ1-3; D is unresolved. V was trimmed by 2 bases and J by 4 bases, leaving 9 bases between them. The CDR3 has 14 residues.

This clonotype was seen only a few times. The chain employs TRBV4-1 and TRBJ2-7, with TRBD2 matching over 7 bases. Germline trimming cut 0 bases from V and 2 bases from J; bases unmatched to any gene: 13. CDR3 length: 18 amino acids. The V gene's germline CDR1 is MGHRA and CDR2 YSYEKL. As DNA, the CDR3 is TGCGCCAGCAGCCAAGAAATTTTTTTCGGGGCGGGGGCCTACGAGCAGTACTTC. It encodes CASSQEIFFGAGAYEQYF.

The CDR3 loop reads CASSLGGGGKYNEQYF. The CDR3 region has the DNA TGCGCCAGCAGCTTGGGCGGCGGGGGGAAGTACAATGAGCAGTACTTC. The rearrangement uses TRBV5-1 and TRBJ2-5, with 8 bases that match TRBD2. Germline trimming cut 0 bases from V and 11 bases from J; bases unmatched to any gene: 15. The CDR3 covers 16 residues. Germline V lookup: CDR1 SGHRS, CDR2 YFSETQ.

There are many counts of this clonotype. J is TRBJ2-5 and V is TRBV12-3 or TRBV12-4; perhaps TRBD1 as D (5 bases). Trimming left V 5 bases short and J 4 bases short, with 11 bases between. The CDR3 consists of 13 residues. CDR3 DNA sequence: TGTGCCAGCAGTGTAGGGGCGTTAGAGACCCAGTACTTC. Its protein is CASSVGALETQYF.

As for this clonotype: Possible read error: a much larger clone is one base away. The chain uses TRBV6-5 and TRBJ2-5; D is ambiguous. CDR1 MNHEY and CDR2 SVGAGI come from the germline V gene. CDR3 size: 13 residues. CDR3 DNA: TGTGCCCACAGCCGGGTGCCCCAAGGGACCCAGTACTTC. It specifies CAHSRVPQGTQYF.

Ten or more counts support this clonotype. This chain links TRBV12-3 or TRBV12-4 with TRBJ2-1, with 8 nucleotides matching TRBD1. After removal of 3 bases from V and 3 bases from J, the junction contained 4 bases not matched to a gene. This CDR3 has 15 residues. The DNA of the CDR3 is TGTGCCAGCAGTTTTGACAGGGGAAGCTACAATGAGCAGTTCTTC. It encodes CASSFDRGSYNEQFF.

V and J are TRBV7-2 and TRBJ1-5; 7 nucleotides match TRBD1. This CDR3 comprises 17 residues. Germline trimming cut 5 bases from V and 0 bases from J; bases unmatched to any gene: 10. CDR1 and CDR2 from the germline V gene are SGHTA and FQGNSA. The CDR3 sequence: CASSLAWGQNSNQPQHF. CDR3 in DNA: TGTGCCAGCAGCCTTGCATGGGGACAGAATAGCAATCAGCCCCAGCATTTT.

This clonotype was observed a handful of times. DNA for the CDR3: TGCAGCGTACAACGGAAAGGGAACAATGAGCAGTTCTTC. Translating it yields CSVQRKGNNEQFF. The chain recombines TRBV29-1 with TRBJ2-1; D gene unclear. The V end lost 6 bases, the J end lost 5 bases, and 14 bases lay between the germline ends. Germline loops: CDR1 SQVTM, CDR2 ANQGSEA. The CDR3 is 13 amino acids.

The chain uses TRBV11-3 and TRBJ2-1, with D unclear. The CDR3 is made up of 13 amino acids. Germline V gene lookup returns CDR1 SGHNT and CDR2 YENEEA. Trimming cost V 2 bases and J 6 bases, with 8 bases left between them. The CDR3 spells CASSLFPGNEQFF. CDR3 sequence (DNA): TGTGCCAGCAGCTTATTCCCAGGCAATGAGCAGTTCTTC.

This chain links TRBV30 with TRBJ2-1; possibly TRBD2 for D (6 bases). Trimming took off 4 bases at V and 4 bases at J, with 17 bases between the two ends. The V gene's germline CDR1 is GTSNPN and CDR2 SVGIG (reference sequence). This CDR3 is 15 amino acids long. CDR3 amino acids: CAWTRRALDYNEQFF. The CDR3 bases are TGTGCCTGGACTCGGAGGGCCCTAGATTACAATGAGCAGTTCTTC.

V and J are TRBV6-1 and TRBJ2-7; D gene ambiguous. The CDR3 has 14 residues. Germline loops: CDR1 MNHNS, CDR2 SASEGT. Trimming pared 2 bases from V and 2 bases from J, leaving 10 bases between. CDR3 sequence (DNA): TGTGCCAGCAGTGAATCGAAGGTACCCTACGAGCAGTACTTC. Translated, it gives CASSESKVPYEQYF.

CDR3 loop: CASSLGRTRDEQFF. The CDR3 bases are TGTGCCAGCAGTTTAGGCCGGACCAGGGATGAGCAGTTCTTC. The V call is TRBV12-3 or TRBV12-4, the J call TRBJ2-1; TRBD1 is a possible D gene (5 bases). This CDR3 region has 14 residues. Trimming pared 1 base from V and 8 bases from J, leaving 12 bases between.

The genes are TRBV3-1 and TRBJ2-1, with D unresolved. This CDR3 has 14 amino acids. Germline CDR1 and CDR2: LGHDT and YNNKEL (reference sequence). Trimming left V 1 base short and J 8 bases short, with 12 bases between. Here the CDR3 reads CASSQVTRPHEQFF. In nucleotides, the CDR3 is TGTGCCAGCAGCCAAGTGACCCGACCCCATGAGCAGTTCTTC.

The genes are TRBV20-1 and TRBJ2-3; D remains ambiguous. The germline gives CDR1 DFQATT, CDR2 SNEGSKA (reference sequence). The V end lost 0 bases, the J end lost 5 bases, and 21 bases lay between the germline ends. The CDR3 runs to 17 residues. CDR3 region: CSARDTGTLTHKDTQYF. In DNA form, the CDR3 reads TGCAGTGCTAGAGATACCGGAACTCTGACGCACAAAGATACGCAGTATTTT.

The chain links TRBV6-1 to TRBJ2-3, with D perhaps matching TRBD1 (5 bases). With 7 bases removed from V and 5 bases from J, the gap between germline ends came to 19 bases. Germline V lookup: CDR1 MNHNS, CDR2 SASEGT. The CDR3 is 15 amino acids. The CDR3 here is CASTHRQSQGDTQYF. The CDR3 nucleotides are TGTGCCAGCACCCATCGACAGAGCCAAGGAGATACGCAGTATTTT.

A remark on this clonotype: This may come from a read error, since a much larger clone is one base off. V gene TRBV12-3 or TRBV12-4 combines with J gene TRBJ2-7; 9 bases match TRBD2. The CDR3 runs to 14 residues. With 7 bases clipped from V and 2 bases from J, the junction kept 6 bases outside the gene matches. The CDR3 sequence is CASTLSGSAYEQYF. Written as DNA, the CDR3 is TGTGCCAGCACACTTAGCGGGAGTGCCTACGAGCAGTACTTC.

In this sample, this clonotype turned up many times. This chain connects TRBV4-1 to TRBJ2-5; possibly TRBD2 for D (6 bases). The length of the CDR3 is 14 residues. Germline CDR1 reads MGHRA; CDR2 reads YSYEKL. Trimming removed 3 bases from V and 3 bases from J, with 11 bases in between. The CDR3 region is CASSQLREEETQYF. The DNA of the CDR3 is TGCGCCAGCAGCCAGCTAAGGGAGGAAGAGACCCAGTACTTC.

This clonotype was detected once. The CDR3: CASSQRRRGTEAFF. CDR3 DNA: TGTGCCAGCAGCCAACGGAGGCGAGGCACTGAAGCTTTCTTT. The chain combines TRBV3-1 with TRBJ1-1; D is ambiguous. CDR1 is LGHDT, CDR2 YNNKEL, per germline (reference sequence). The length of the CDR3 is 14 residues. V lost 2 bases and J lost 4, with 11 bases in between. Based on the CDR3 plus reference TRBV3-1 and TRBJ1-1, the full variable domain is DTAVSQTPKYLVTQMGNDKSIKCEQNLGHDTMYWYKQDSKKFLKIMFSYNNKELIINETVPNRFSPKSPDKAHLNLHINSLELGDSAVYFCASSQRRRGTEAFFGQGTRLTVV.

The DNA for the CDR3 is TGTGCCAGCACCTCTCCGGGAAATGAGCAGTTCTTC. Amino acids: CASTSPGNEQFF. This chain links TRBV6-5 with TRBJ2-1; tentative D call: TRBD2 (5 bases). V gave up 7 bases and J gave up 7 bases, with 11 bases separating them. This CDR3 has 12 amino acids. Looked up from germline, CDR1 is MNHEY and CDR2 is SVGAGI.

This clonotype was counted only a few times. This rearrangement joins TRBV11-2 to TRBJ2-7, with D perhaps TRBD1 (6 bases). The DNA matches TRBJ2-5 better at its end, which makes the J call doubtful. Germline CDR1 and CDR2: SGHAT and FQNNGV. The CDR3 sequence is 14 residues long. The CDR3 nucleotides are TGTGCCAGCAGCTTAGTAGGGGGAAGTGAGACCCAGTACTTC. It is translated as CASSLVGGSETQYF.

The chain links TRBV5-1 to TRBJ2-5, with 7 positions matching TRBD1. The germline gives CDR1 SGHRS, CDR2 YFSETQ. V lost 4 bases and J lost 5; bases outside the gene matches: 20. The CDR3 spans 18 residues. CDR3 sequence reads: CASSPAPLGQARLETQYF. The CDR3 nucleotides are TGCGCCAGCAGCCCGGCACCCCTTGGACAGGCTAGGTTGGAGACCCAGTACTTC.

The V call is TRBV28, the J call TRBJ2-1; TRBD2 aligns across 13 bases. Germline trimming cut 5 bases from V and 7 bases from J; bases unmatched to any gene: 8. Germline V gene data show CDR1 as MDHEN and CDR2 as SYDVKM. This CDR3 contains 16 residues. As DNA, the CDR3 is TGTGCCAGCAGTCCACGGACTAGCGGGAGTGTTAATGAGCAGTTCTTC. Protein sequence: CASSPRTSGSVNEQFF.

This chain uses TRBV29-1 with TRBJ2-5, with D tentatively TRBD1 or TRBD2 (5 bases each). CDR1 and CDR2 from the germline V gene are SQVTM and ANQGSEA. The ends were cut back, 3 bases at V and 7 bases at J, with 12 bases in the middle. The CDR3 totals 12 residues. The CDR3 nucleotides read TGCAGCGTTGATGTTGTTGGGGGGACCCAGTACTTC. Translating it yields CSVDVVGGTQYF.